This TCR beta chain was retrieved from a study of T cells in Graves' hyperthyroidism and ophthalmopathy. This clonotype was counted between two and nine times. TCR beta CDR3 regions were amplified from RNA. Researchers ran a first-round RT-PCR on the TCR CDR3 using the HTBI primer set. TCRdb itself ran the multiplex PCR reads through MiXCR, one entry per CDR3 protein. The sample carries 530,000 or so distinct CDR3 sequences, approximately 17% recorded once. The clonotype comes from a young woman with Graves' ophthalmopathy. Sequenced: blood.

The DNA of the CDR3 is TGCGCCAGCAGCTTGGCCTTAACGTCCAGGGAACAATCTGGGGCCAACGTCCTGACTTTC. This encodes CASSLALTSREQSGANVLTF. V gene TRBV5-1 combines with J gene TRBJ2-6; tentative D call: TRBD1 (5 bases). In germline, CDR1 is SGHRS, CDR2 YFSETQ. V was pared by 0 bases and J by 1 base, with 20 bases between. This CDR3 comprises 20 residues.